This T cell receptor (beta chain) was captured by sequencing in a study of blood T cell repertoires in COVID-19. Whole-study context: Collection of acute and convalescent COVID-19 samples took place in the United States, Italy and Spain. In each case, the material was cDNA or gDNA derived from T cells, B-cell-depleted T cells, or PBMCs.

Per the original methods: Reference gene primers were amplified, and this amplification served to estimate nucleated cell counts. Libraries were prepared by immunoSEQ multiplex PCR; TCRdb keeps only in-frame clonotypes and omits some of them. For V, J and clone size, that table is used; D and trimming come from the DNA. The data show 150,000 to 200,000 clones, with about 81% seen just once and roughly 11% held by the top ten. CDR1 and CDR2 from the germline V gene are SGHTA and FQGNSA. The V end lost 6 bases, the J end lost 9 bases, and 15 bases lay between the germline ends. This CDR3 has 14 residues.

What was sequenced was peripheral blood. The source of this sequence is a human donor in a cohort sampled during active COVID-19. J is TRBJ1-6 and V is TRBV7-2, with D perhaps matching TRBD1 (5 bases). The CDR3 DNA reads as TGTGCCAGCAGAACCACAGGAGTGGCTTCACCCCTCCACTTT. This sequence encodes CASRTTGVASPLHF.